The subject of this entry is one T cell receptor beta chain. Its specificity is unknown. TCR beta libraries were made by quantitative 5'-RACE with molecular barcodes. In TCRdb, the 5' RACE reads were re-called with MiXCR into one record per CDR3 protein. The sample records roughly 450,000 distinct CDR3 sequences, roughly 26% being singletons. The record originates from a study of CD8 T cells in ankylosing spondylitis. Findings and caveats of the study: For ankylosing spondylitis blood, a TCR beta motif of under 10 highly homologous variants appeared characteristic.

The CDR3 runs 15 residues. V was shortened by 5 bases and J by 2 bases, with 17 bases between the two germline ends. Germline V CDR1 and CDR2: SGHDT, YYEEEE. The sample consisted of blood, either unsorted or a sorted T cell fraction (not recorded which). The TCR comes from a male donor with ankylosing spondylitis. The V call is TRBV5-6, the J call TRBJ2-7, with D perhaps being TRBD1 or TRBD2 (5 bases each). CDR3 sequence reads: CASSVNGGPTYEQYF. The CDR3 region has the DNA TGTGCCAGCAGTGTAAATGGGGGACCCACCTACGAGCAGTACTTC.